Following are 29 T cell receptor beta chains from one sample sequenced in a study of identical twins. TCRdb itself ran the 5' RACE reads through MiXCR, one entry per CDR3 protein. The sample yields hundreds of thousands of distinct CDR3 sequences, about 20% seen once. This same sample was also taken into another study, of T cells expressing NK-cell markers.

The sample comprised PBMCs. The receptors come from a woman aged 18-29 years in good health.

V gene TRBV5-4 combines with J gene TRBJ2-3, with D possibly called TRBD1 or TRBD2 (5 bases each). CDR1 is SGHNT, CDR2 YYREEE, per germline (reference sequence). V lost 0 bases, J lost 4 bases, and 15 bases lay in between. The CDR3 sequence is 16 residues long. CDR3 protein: CASSLGEGPWADTQYF. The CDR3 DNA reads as TGTGCCAGCAGCTTGGGTGAGGGGCCTTGGGCAGATACGCAGTATTTT. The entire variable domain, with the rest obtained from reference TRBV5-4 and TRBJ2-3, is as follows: ETGVTQSPTHLIKTRGQQVTLRCSSQSGHNTVSWYQQALGQGPQFIFQYYREEENGRGNFPPRFSGLQFPNYSSELNVNALELDDSALYLCASSLGEGPWADTQYFGPGTRLTVL.

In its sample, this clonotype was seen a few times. CDR3 in DNA: TGTGCCACCAGCAGAGCCGGGACGGAAAGCACAGATACGCAGTATTTT. This codes for CATSRAGTESTDTQYF. The chain employs TRBV15 and TRBJ2-3; TRBD1 or TRBD2 may be the D gene (5 bases each). V lost 1 base and J lost 0, with 11 bases in between. The CDR3 is made up of 16 amino acids. CDR1 is LNHNV, CDR2 YYDKDF, per germline (reference sequence).

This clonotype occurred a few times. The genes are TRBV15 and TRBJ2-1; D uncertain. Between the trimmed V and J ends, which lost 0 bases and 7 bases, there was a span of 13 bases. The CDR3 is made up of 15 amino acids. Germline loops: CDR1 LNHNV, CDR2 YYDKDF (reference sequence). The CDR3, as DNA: TGTGCCACCAGCAGAGATAGCCCGGGTCTGAATGAGCAGTTCTTC. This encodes CATSRDSPGLNEQFF.

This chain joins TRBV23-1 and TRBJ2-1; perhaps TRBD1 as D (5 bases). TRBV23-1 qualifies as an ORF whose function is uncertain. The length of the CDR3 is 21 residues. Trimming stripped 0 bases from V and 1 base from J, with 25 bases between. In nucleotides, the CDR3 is TGCGCCAGCAGTCAATCGATTTTCTGTTGGGCAGGGAAAGGATCCTACAATGAGCAGTTCTTC. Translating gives CASSQSIFCWAGKGSYNEQFF.

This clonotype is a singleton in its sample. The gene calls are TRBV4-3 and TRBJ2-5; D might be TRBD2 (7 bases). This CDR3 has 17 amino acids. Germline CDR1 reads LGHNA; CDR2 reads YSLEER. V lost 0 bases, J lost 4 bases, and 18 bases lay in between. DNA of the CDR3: TGCGCCAGCAGCCAAGATCAAGTGGAGGGGGGGGGAGAGACCCAGTACTTC. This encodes CASSQDQVEGGGETQYF.

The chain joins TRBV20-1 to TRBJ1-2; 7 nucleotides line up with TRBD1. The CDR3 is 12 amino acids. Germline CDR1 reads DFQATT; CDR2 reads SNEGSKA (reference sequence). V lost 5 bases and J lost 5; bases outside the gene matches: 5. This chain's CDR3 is CSAPDRAYGYTF. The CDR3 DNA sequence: TGCAGTGCTCCTGACAGGGCATATGGCTACACCTTC.

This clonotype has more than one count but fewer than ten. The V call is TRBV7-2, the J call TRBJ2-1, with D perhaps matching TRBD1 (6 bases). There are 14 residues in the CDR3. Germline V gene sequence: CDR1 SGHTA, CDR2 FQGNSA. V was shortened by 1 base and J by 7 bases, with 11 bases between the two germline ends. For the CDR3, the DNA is TGTGCCAGCAGCTTAGGGGGGCCGGAAAATGAGCAGTTCTTC. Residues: CASSLGGPENEQFF.

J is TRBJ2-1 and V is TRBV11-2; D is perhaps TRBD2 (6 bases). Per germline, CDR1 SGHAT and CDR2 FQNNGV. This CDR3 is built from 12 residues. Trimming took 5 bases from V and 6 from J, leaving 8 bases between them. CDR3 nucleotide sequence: TGTGCCAGCAGCGGGGACTTCAATGAGCAGTTCTTC. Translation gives CASSGDFNEQFF.

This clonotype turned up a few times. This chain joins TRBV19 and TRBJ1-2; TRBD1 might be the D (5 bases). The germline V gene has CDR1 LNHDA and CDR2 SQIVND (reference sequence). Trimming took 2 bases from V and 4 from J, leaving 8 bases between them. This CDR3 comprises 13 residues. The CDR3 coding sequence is TGTGCCAGTAGTATACGTGACAGCTATGGCTACACCTTC. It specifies CASSIRDSYGYTF.

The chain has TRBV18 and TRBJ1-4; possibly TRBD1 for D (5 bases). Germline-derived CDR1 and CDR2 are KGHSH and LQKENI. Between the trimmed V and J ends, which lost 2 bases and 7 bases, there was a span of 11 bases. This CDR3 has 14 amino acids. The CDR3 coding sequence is TGTGCCAGCTCACCAGGGGACTCTACTGAAAAACTGTTTTTT. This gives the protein CASSPGDSTEKLFF.

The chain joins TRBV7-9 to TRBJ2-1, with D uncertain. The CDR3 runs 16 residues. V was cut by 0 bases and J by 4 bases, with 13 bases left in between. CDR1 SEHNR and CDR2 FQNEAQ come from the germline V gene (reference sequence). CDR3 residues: CASSLARTYYYNEQFF. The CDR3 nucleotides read TGTGCCAGCAGCTTAGCCCGGACGTATTATTACAATGAGCAGTTCTTC.

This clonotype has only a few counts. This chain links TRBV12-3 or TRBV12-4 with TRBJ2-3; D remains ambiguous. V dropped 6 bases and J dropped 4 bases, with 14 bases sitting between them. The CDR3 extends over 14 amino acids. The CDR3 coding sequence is TGTGCCAGCAGCCCTCCCCCGGTGGCAGATACGCAGTATTTT. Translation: CASSPPPVADTQYF.

In nucleotides, the CDR3 is TGTGCCAGCAGCTCGCGTGGGACAGAGTCCTACGAGCAGTACTTC. It encodes CASSSRGTESYEQYF. The J gene is TRBJ2-7, the V gene TRBV9, with 7 bases lining up with TRBD1. The germline V gene encodes CDR1 SGDLS and CDR2 YYNGEE. The CDR3 runs 15 residues. V shed 4 bases, J shed 1 base, and the junction held 8 bases outside the gene matches. The full variable domain, with the rest looked up from reference TRBV9 and TRBJ2-7, is DSGVTQTPKHLITATGQRVTLRCSPRSGDLSVYWYQQSLDQGLQFLIQYYNGEERAKGNILERFSAQQFPDLHSELNLSSLELGDSALYFCASSSRGTESYEQYFGPGTRLTVT.

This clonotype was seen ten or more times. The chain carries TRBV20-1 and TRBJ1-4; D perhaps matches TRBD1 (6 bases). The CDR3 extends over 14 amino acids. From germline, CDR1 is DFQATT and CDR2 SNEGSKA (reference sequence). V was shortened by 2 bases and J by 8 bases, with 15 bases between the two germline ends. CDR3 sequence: CSARRGVGGEKLFF. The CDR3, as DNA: TGCAGTGCTAGAAGGGGAGTAGGGGGAGAAAAACTGTTTTTT.

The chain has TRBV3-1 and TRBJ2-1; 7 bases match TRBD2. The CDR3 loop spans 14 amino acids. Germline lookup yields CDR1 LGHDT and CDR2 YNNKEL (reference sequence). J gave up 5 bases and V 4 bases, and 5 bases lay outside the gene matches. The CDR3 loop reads CASSRGLLNNEQFF. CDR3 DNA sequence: TGTGCCAGCAGCCGGGGACTACTGAACAATGAGCAGTTCTTC.

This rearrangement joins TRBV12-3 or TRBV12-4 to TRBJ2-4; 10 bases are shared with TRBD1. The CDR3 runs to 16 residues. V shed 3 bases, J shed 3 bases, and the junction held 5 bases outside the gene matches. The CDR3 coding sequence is TGTGCCAGCAGTTTCCGACAGGGGGCGGGCAAAAACATTCAGTACTTC. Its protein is CASSFRQGAGKNIQYF.

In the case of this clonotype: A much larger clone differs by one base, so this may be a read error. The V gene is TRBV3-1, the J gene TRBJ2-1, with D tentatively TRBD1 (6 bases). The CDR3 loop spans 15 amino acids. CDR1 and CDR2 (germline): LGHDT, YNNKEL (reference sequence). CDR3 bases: TGTGCCAGCTGCCAAGACAGGAGCTCCTACAATGAGCAGTTCTTC. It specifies CASCQDRSSYNEQFF.

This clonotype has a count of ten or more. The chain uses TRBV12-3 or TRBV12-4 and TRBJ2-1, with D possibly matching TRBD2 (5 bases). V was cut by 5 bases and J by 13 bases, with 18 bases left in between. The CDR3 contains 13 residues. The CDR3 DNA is TGTGCCAGCAGTACCCCAGGAAACGGGGATCAGTTCTTC. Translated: CASSTPGNGDQFF.

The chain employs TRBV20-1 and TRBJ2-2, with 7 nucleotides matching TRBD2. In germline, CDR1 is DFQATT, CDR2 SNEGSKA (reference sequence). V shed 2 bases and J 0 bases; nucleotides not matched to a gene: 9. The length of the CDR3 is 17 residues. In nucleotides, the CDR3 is TGCAGTGCTAGAAGCGCAAGGGACTATACGAACACCGGGGAGCTGTTTTTT. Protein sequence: CSARSARDYTNTGELFF.

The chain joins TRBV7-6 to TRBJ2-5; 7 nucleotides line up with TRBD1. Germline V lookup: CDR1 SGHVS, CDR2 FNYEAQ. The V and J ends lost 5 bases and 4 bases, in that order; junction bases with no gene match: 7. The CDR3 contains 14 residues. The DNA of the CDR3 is TGTGCCAGCAGCCAAAACCCAGGGGGAGAGACCCAGTACTTC. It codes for CASSQNPGGETQYF.

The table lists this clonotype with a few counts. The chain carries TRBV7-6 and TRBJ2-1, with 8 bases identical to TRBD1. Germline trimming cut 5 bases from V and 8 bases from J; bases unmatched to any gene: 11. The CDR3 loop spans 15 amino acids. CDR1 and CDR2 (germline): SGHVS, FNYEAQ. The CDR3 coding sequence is TGTGCCAGCAGCCCCGGGACAGGTTTCTTGCATGAGCAGTTCTTC. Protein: CASSPGTGFLHEQFF.

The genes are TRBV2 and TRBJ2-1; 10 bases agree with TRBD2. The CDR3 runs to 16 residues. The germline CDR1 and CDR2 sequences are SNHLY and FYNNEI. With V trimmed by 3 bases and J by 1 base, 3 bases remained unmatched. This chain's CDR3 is CASSEASGSSYNEQFF. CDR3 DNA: TGTGCCAGCAGTGAGGCTAGCGGGAGTTCCTACAATGAGCAGTTCTTC.

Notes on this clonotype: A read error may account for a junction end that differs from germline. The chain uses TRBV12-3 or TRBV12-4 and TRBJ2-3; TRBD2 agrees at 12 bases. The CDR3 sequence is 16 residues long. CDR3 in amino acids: CASSLAGGRPVDTQYF. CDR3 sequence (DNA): TGTGCCAGCAGTCTAGCGGGAGGGCGTCCGGTGGATACGCAGTATTTT.

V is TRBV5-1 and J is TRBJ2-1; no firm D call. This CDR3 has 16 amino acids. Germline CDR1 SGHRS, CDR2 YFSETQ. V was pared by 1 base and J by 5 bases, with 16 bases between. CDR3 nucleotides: TGCGCCAGCAGCTTGCAAGTCCTTTCCGTCCACAATGAGCAGTTCTTC. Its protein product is CASSLQVLSVHNEQFF. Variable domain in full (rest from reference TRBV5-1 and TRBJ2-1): KAGVTQTPRYLIKTRGQQVTLSCSPISGHRSVSWYQQTPGQGLQFLFEYFSETQRNKGNFPGRFSGRQFSNSRSEMNVSTLELGDSALYLCASSLQVLSVHNEQFFGPGTRLTVL.

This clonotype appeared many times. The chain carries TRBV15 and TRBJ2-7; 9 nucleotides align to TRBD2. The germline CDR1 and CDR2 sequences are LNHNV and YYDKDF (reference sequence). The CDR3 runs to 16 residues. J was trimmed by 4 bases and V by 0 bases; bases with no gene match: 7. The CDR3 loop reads CATSRDAGGRNYEQYF. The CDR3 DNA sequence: TGTGCCACCAGCAGAGATGCGGGAGGGCGCAATTACGAGCAGTACTTC.

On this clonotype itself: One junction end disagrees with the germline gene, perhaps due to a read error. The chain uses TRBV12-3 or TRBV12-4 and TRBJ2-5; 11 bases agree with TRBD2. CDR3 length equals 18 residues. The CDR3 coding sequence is TGTGCCTGCAGGCCCGGAGGGCTAGCGGGAGGAATACGAGAGACCCAGTACTTC. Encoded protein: CACRPGGLAGGIRETQYF.

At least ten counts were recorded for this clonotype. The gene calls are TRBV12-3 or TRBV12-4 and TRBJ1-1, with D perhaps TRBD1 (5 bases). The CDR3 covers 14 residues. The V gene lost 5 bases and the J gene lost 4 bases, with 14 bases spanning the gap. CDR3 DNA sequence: TGTGCCAGCAGTCCCCTAGGGGCGGGCACTGAAGCTTTCTTT. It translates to CASSPLGAGTEAFF.

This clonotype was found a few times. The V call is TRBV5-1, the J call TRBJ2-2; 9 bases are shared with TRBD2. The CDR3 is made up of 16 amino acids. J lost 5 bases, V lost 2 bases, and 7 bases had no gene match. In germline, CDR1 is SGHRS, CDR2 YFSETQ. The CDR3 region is CASSFYAGGKTGELFF. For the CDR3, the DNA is TGCGCCAGCAGCTTTTACGCGGGAGGGAAGACCGGGGAGCTGTTTTTT.

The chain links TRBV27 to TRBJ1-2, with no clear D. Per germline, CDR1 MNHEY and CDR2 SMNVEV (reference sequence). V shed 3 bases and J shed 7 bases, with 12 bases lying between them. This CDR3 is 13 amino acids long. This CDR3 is CASSLRGSAGYTF. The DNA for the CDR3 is TGTGCCAGCAGTTTGAGAGGGTCCGCTGGCTACACCTTC.